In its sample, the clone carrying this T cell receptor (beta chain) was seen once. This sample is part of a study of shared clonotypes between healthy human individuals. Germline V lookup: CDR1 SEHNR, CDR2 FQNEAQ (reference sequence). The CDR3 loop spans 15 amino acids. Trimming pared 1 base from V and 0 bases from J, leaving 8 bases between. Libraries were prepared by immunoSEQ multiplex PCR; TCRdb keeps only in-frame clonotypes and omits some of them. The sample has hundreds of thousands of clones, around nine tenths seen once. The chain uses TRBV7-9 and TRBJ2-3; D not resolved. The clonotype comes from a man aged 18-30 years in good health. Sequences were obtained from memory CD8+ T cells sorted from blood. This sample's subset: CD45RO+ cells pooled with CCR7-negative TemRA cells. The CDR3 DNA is TGTGCCAGCAGCTTAGGTATTCCTAGCACAGATACGCAGTATTTT. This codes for CASSLGIPSTDTQYF.